This T cell receptor (beta chain) derives from a study of OX40 agonist ivuxolimab in advanced cancers. Study-level background: Prior checkpoint blockade (anti-PD-1, anti-PD-L1 or anti-CTLA-4) was permitted; approximately 40% had it.

The data were produced by immunoSEQ multiplex PCR, yet TCRdb's version contains in-frame clones alone and is incomplete. The data contain 75,000 to 95,000 clones, about 80% of them singletons. Germline loops: CDR1 KGHSH, CDR2 LQKENI. Trimming shortened V by 3 bases and J by 2 bases, and 16 bases separated the two germline ends. The CDR3 has 16 residues. This receptor was identified in an adult with an advanced solid tumor such as melanoma, head and neck, liver or kidney cancer. The source was CD4+ or CD8+ T cells sorted from blood, collected in a trial of the OX40 agonist ivuxolimab. The gene calls are TRBV18 and TRBJ1-1; D possibly corresponds to TRBD1 (6 bases). The CDR3 DNA is TGTGCCAGCTCACCGTTGGCATCAGGGGTAAACACTGAAGCTTTCTTT. Translation: CASSPLASGVNTEAFF.